This TCR beta chain appears in the sequencing data of a study of cytomegalovirus exposure and HLA in healthy donors. The primer mix had 60 Vbeta and 13 Jbeta primers. Some clones are missing from TCRdb's copy, which holds only in-frame ones; the method was immunoSEQ multiplex PCR. The data contain fewer than 200,000 clones, around three quarters of them singletons. CDR1 and CDR2 from the germline V gene are SGHNT and YENEEA. V shed 4 bases, J shed 4 bases, and the junction held 4 bases outside the gene matches. CDR3 length: 14 amino acids. As to this clone: No antigen is known for it.

Study-wide points: Most TCR beta V segments were productive about 87% or about 30% of the time in an earlier analysis.

The chain joins TRBV11-3 to TRBJ2-5, with 9 positions matching TRBD2. Sequenced sample: PBMCs. The source is a boy aged 5-17 years in good health and CMV-seronegative. CDR3 amino acids: CASSSGTSRETQYF. CDR3 bases: TGTGCCAGCAGCTCCGGGACTAGCAGAGAGACCCAGTACTTC.